The rows below give T cell receptor beta chains drawn from one sample of a study of blood T cell repertoires in COVID-19. This table comes from immunoSEQ multiplex PCR, and its TCRdb copy is limited to in-frame clones, with some not included. The repertoire holds roughly 440,000 clones, with 88% as singletons. Input material: peripheral blood. These receptor sequences come from a woman aged 45-65 years with COVID-19, enrolled during active disease. CDR3s include the opening cysteine and the closing phenylalanine or tryptophan. Fields, in order: V gene, D gene, J gene, clone size, CDR3 protein, CDR3 DNA. D genes are given only for firm matches. Not all rows give a size; the values are once, few, many and, for expanded clones, a class.

>TRBV6-5|TRBD1|TRBJ2-5|.
CASTLRQGPETQYF
TGTGCCAGCACCCTAAGACAGGGCCCAGAGACCCAGTACTTC
>TRBV9|.|TRBJ1-3|.
CASSASTVAYGNTIYF
TGTGCCAGCAGCGCCTCGACAGTGGCTTACGGAAACACCATATATTTT
>TRBV28|.|TRBJ2-7|.
CASSLDGVVIYEQYF
TGTGCCAGCAGTTTAGACGGGGTCGTAATCTACGAGCAGTACTTC
>TRBV18|TRBD1|TRBJ1-6|.
CASTRDRGNSPLHF
TGTGCCAGCACCCGGGACAGGGGTAATTCACCCCTCCACTTT
>TRBV6-5|TRBD2|TRBJ2-2|.
CATLTSGATGELFF
TGTGCCACCCTGACTAGCGGGGCCACCGGGGAGCTGTTTTTT
>TRBV5-6|.|TRBJ1-1|once
CASSLPGPTEAFF
TGTGCCAGCAGCTTGCCAGGGCCGACTGAAGCTTTCTTT
>TRBV5-4|TRBD2|TRBJ2-1|.
CASSPDLAGGREQFF
TGTGCCAGCAGCCCCGACCTAGCGGGGGGGCGGGAGCAGTTCTTC
>TRBV20-1|.|TRBJ2-7|.
CSASSGSAEQYF
TGCAGTGCTAGTTCGGGGTCGGCCGAGCAGTACTTC
>TRBV28|TRBD1|TRBJ2-7|once
CASRDSYYEQYF
TGTGCCTCGAGGGACAGCTACTACGAGCAGTACTTC
>TRBV5-5|.|TRBJ1-2|.
CASSPMTVPPSTF
TGTGCCAGCAGCCCCATGACAGTCCCACCCAGTACCTTC
>TRBV7-3|.|TRBJ2-1|many
CASTSDEQFF
TGTGCCAGCACCTCCGATGAGCAGTTCTTC
>TRBV28|.|TRBJ1-6|few
CASKKGLGTLHF
TGTGCCAGCAAAAAGGGCCTCGGGACCCTCCACTTT
>TRBV9|.|TRBJ1-1|.
CASSVGRGWGTEAFF
TGTGCCAGCAGCGTAGGAAGGGGATGGGGCACTGAAGCTTTCTTT
>TRBV29-1|.|TRBJ2-7|.
CSVEVGWGDEQYF
TGCAGCGTTGAAGTGGGCTGGGGCGACGAGCAGTACTTC
>TRBV5-4|TRBD2|TRBJ2-5|.
CASSLGAGGPRYQETQYF
TGTGCCAGCAGCTTAGGAGCGGGGGGCCCCCGGTACCAAGAGACCCAGTACTTC
>TRBV19|.|TRBJ2-6|.
CASTQEGAASGANVLTF
TGTGCCAGTACCCAGGAAGGGGCTGCCTCTGGGGCCAACGTCCTGACTTTC
>TRBV4-1|.|TRBJ1-5|.
CASSPAGTHQPQHF
TGCGCCAGCAGCCCAGCGGGGACACATCAGCCCCAGCATTTT
>TRBV7-8|.|TRBJ1-5|.
CASSLVDRYSNQPQHF
TGTGCCAGCAGCTTAGTTGACAGATATAGCAATCAGCCCCAGCATTTT
>TRBV19|.|TRBJ1-2|.
CASSTWTNDYGYTF
TGTGCCAGTAGTACTTGGACAAATGACTATGGCTACACCTTC
>TRBV4-2|.|TRBJ1-1|.
CASSLGTQNTEAFF
TGTGCCAGCAGCCTAGGGACACAGAACACTGAAGCTTTCTTT
>TRBV13|.|TRBJ2-3|once
CASSPWTEDTQYF
TGTGCCAGCAGCCCCTGGACAGAAGATACGCAGTATTTT
>TRBV24-1|TRBD1|TRBJ2-2|.
CATSDSSGTDFTGELFF
TGTGCCACCAGTGATTCCTCCGGGACAGATTTCACCGGGGAGCTGTTTTTT
>TRBV15|.|TRBJ1-2|.
CATSREQGGTPYGYTF
TGTGCCACCAGCAGAGAACAGGGCGGAACCCCTTACGGCTACACCTTC
>TRBV7-2|.|TRBJ2-2|.
CASTRQATGELFF
TGTGCCAGCACGCGACAGGCCACCGGGGAGCTGTTTTTT
>TRBV10-3|.|TRBJ1-5|.
CAIRGGGDHQPQHF
TGTGCCATCCGAGGTGGGGGGGATCATCAGCCCCAGCATTTT
>TRBV7-3|TRBD1|TRBJ1-1|.
CASSPMDREEAFF
TGTGCCAGCAGCCCCATGGACAGGGAAGAAGCTTTCTTT
>TRBV19|TRBD1|TRBJ1-2|once
CASADRDDGYTF
TGTGCCAGTGCTGACAGGGATGACGGCTACACCTTC
>TRBV10-3|.|TRBJ1-1|.
CAISDVDRGGTEAFF
TGTGCCATCAGTGACGTCGATAGGGGAGGCACTGAAGCTTTCTTT
>TRBV13|.|TRBJ2-7|.
CASTSGRGIRNEQYF
TGTGCCAGCACCAGTGGGCGGGGCATCAGAAACGAGCAGTACTTC
>TRBV24-1|.|TRBJ2-2|.
CATSDLTFNTGELFF
TGTGCCACCAGTGATTTGACATTCAACACCGGGGAGCTGTTTTTT
>TRBV30|.|TRBJ2-7|.
CAWSRGIGSYEQYF
TGTGCCTGGTCCAGAGGGATCGGTTCCTACGAGCAGTACTTC
>TRBV21-1|.|TRBJ2-1|.
CASSTDEQFF
TGTGCCAGCAGTACAGATGAGCAGTTCTTC
>TRBV19|.|TRBJ2-7|.
CASSTSPYEQYF
TGTGCCAGTAGTACTTCCCCTTACGAGCAGTACTTC
>TRBV18|.|TRBJ1-3|.
CASSPPGDTRNTIYF
TGTGCCAGCTCACCACCTGGGGACACAAGAAACACCATATATTTT
>TRBV12-3/TRBV12-4|TRBD1|TRBJ1-2|.
CASTQQGADGYTF
TGTGCCAGCACCCAACAGGGGGCGGACGGCTACACCTTC
>TRBV5-1|.|TRBJ1-2|.
CASSWDGGADYGYTF
TGCGCCAGCAGCTGGGATGGGGGCGCGGACTATGGCTACACCTTC
>TRBV29-1|.|TRBJ2-7|.
CSVEGFRESSYEQYF
TGCAGCGTTGAAGGGTTCCGAGAATCCTCCTACGAGCAGTACTTC
>TRBV19|.|TRBJ1-3|.
CASSTPSGESGNTIYF
TGTGCCAGTAGTACTCCTTCCGGAGAGTCGGGAAACACCATATATTTT
>TRBV6-1|.|TRBJ2-1|.
CASSEDRGWNEQFF
TGTGCCAGCAGTGAAGATCGGGGGTGGAATGAGCAGTTCTTC
>TRBV5-5|.|TRBJ1-2|.
CASEGGRVNYGYTF
TGTGCCAGCGAGGGCGGCAGAGTAAACTATGGCTACACCTTC
>TRBV10-3|.|TRBJ1-3|.
CAIKSLEVGGNTIYF
TGTGCCATCAAGTCATTAGAGGTTGGAGGAAACACCATATATTTT
>TRBV10-3|TRBD1|TRBJ1-6|.
CAISDLRTGSGSPLHF
TGTGCCATCAGTGATCTCCGGACAGGGTCTGGTTCACCCCTCCACTTT
>TRBV7-9|.|TRBJ1-2|.
CASSLGLKDYGYTF
TGTGCCAGCAGCTTAGGACTGAAGGACTATGGCTACACCTTC
>TRBV6-5|.|TRBJ1-1|.
CASTRGGGTEAFF
TGTGCCAGCACCCGGGGAGGGGGCACTGAAGCTTTCTTT
>TRBV28|.|TRBJ1-2|.
CASSFVRGDYGYTF
TGTGCCAGCAGTTTCGTCAGGGGTGACTATGGCTACACCTTC
>TRBV10-3|.|TRBJ1-1|.
CAISESTLSSGSNEAFF
TGTGCCATCAGTGAGTCGACTCTTAGTTCGGGGTCTAATGAAGCTTTCTTT
>TRBV9|TRBD1|TRBJ1-2|.
CASSVADRDGGYTF
TGTGCCAGCAGCGTAGCGGACAGGGATGGCGGCTACACCTTC
>TRBV5-5|TRBD2|TRBJ2-5|.
CASSIGLGSFQETQYF
TGTGCCAGCAGCATTGGACTAGGTTCTTTTCAAGAGACCCAGTACTTC
>TRBV9|TRBD1|TRBJ1-4|.
CASSVGTGDEKLFF
TGTGCCAGCAGCGTAGGTACAGGGGATGAAAAACTGTTTTTT
>TRBV11-2|.|TRBJ1-1|.
CASSTRDAEAFF
TGTGCCAGCAGCACGCGGGACGCTGAAGCTTTCTTT
>TRBV7-2|TRBD2|TRBJ2-7|once
CASSLGLAGFYEQYF
TGTGCCAGCAGCCTGGGACTAGCGGGGTTCTACGAGCAGTACTTC
>TRBV21-1|.|TRBJ1-6|.
CASSSRSRAGSSYNSPLHF
TGTGCCAGCAGCAGTCGTTCCCGGGCCGGGAGCTCCTATAATTCACCCCTCCACTTT
>TRBV6-5|.|TRBJ1-5|.
CASTQGYNQPQHF
TGTGCCAGCACCCAGGGTTACAATCAGCCCCAGCATTTT
>TRBV10-2|.|TRBJ1-1|.
CASSERTVEAFF
TGCGCCAGCAGTGAGAGGACAGTTGAAGCTTTCTTT
>TRBV6-1|.|TRBJ2-7|once
CASSEGTAKTYEQYF
TGTGCCAGCAGTGAAGGGACAGCAAAGACCTACGAGCAGTACTTC